This T cell receptor (beta chain) emerged from a study of monozygotic twins with inflammatory bowel disease. General observations from the study: Background noise in patient repertoires may stem from differing immunosuppressive treatments. The authors could not tell different T cell subtypes apart.

TCRdb re-called the 5' RACE reads and catalogs CDR3 proteins one per entry, DNA excluded. The sample's table shows some 400,000 distinct CDR3 sequences. Points on this clonotype: Its cognate antigen is unknown.

The CDR3 has 15 amino acids. Germline V gives CDR1 SGDLS, CDR2 YYNGEE. The TCR was taken from a human donor with ulcerative colitis or Crohn's disease, or a healthy co-twin of an affected twin (not recorded which). V gene TRBV9 combines with J gene TRBJ2-2; the D call from TCRdb, TRBD1, cannot be confirmed without DNA. The material sequenced was blood. Here the CDR3 reads CASSPLGTFGGELFF.